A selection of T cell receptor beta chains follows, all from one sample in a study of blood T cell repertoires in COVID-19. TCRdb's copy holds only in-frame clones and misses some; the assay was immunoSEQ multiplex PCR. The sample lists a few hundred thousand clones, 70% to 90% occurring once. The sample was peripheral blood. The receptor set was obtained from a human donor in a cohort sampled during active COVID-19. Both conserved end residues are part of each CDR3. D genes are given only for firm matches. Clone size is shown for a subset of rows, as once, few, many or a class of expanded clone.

CDR3: CASSSSGGCTDTQYF
DNA: TGTGCCAGCAGCTCTAGCGGGGGATGCACAGATACGCAGTATTTT
D: TRBD2
V: TRBV11-3
J: TRBJ2-3
length: 15
size: NA

CDR3: CASSPGGGRGEQYF
DNA: TGCGCCAGCAGCCCGGGGGGCGGGAGAGGCGAGCAGTACTTC
D: NA
V: TRBV5-1
J: TRBJ2-7
length: 14
size: NA

CDR3: CASSHVRTETNEKLFF
DNA: TGCGCCAGCAGTCACGTGAGGACAGAGACTAATGAAAAACTGTTTTTT
D: NA
V: TRBV23-1
J: TRBJ1-4
length: 16
size: NA

CDR3: CASSSLAGPAYEQYF
DNA: TGTGCCAGCAGTTCTCTAGCGGGACCGGCCTACGAGCAGTACTTC
D: TRBD2
V: TRBV28
J: TRBJ2-7
length: 15
size: once

CDR3: CASSERGTGGADTQYF
DNA: TGTGCCAGCAGTGAACGGGGGACAGGGGGGGCAGATACGCAGTATTTT
D: TRBD1
V: TRBV6-1
J: TRBJ2-3
length: 16
size: few

CDR3: CASSQDLAGSSSGNTIYF
DNA: TGCGCCAGCAGCCAAGATCTTGCAGGCTCGAGCTCTGGAAACACCATATATTTT
D: NA
V: TRBV4-3
J: TRBJ1-3
length: 18
size: NA

CDR3: CASTDPRDSKLFF
DNA: TGTGCCAGCACCGATCCTCGGGACAGCAAACTGTTTTTT
D: TRBD1
V: TRBV6-5
J: TRBJ1-4
length: 13
size: NA

CDR3: CSVDLGQGPPGYEQYF
DNA: TGCAGCGTTGATCTAGGACAGGGGCCGCCCGGGTACGAGCAGTACTTC
D: TRBD1
V: TRBV29-1
J: TRBJ2-7
length: 16
size: NA

CDR3: CASSLSVFSYEQYF
DNA: TGTGCCAGCAGCTTATCGGTCTTCTCCTACGAGCAGTACTTC
D: NA
V: TRBV7-9
J: TRBJ2-7
length: 14
size: NA

CDR3: CASSFGQGVRGTDTQYF
DNA: TGTGCCAGCAGTTTTGGCCAGGGGGTGCGAGGCACAGATACGCAGTATTTT
D: TRBD1
V: TRBV28
J: TRBJ2-3
length: 17
size: NA

CDR3: CASSPGFGGGQPQHF
DNA: TGTGCCAGCAGCCCGGGATTTGGGGGCGGTCAGCCCCAGCATTTT
D: NA
V: TRBV5-6
J: TRBJ1-5
length: 15
size: NA

CDR3: CASSFIDSTIEQFF
DNA: TGTGCCAGCAGTTTCATCGACAGCACAATTGAGCAGTTCTTC
D: NA
V: TRBV28
J: TRBJ2-1
length: 14
size: NA

CDR3: CASSATDPNTGELFF
DNA: TGTGCCAGCAGCGCGACAGATCCGAACACCGGGGAGCTGTTTTTT
D: NA
V: TRBV11-1
J: TRBJ2-2
length: 15
size: once

CDR3: CASSPVGGRYEQYF
DNA: TGCGCCAGCAGTCCCGTAGGGGGCAGGTACGAGCAGTACTTC
D: TRBD1
V: TRBV5-1
J: TRBJ2-7
length: 14
size: NA

CDR3: CASSLPRGEGDTQYF
DNA: TGTGCCAGCAGTTTACCACGGGGGGAAGGAGATACGCAGTATTTT
D: TRBD2
V: TRBV6-5
J: TRBJ2-3
length: 15
size: NA

CDR3: CASSQDQVAGFHEQYF
DNA: TGTGCCAGCAGCCAAGATCAGGTAGCGGGGTTCCACGAGCAGTACTTC
D: TRBD2
V: TRBV3-1/TRBV3-2
J: TRBJ2-7
length: 16
size: NA

CDR3: CASSYSPGGYTF
DNA: TGTGCCAGCAGTTACTCTCCCGGGGGCTACACCTTC
D: NA
V: TRBV6-5
J: TRBJ1-2
length: 12
size: NA

CDR3: CASSFGTSTGELFF
DNA: TGTGCCAGCAGTTTCGGGACTTCCACCGGGGAGCTGTTTTTT
D: NA
V: TRBV27
J: TRBJ2-2
length: 14
size: once

CDR3: CASSTTGGLGRQETQYF
DNA: TGTGCCAGTAGTACCACAGGGGGCTTAGGACGGCAAGAGACCCAGTACTTC
D: TRBD1
V: TRBV19
J: TRBJ2-5
length: 17
size: NA

CDR3: CASSFRRETQYF
DNA: TGTGCCAGCAGTTTTCGGAGAGAGACCCAGTACTTC
D: NA
V: TRBV28
J: TRBJ2-5
length: 12
size: once

CDR3: CASSLLRDRGEQYF
DNA: TGTGCCAGCAGTCTACTCCGGGACAGGGGCGAGCAGTACTTC
D: TRBD1
V: TRBV28
J: TRBJ2-7
length: 14
size: NA

CDR3: CASSQNWGGTGELFF
DNA: TGTGCCAGCAGCCAAAACTGGGGGGGCACCGGGGAGCTGTTTTTT
D: TRBD2
V: TRBV6-5
J: TRBJ2-2
length: 15
size: once

CDR3: CASGGQSANTIYF
DNA: TGTGCCAGCGGGGGACAGTCGGCAAACACCATATATTTT
D: TRBD1
V: TRBV2
J: TRBJ1-3
length: 13
size: NA

CDR3: CSVEVTGSSYEQYF
DNA: TGCAGCGTTGAAGTAACCGGGAGCTCCTACGAGCAGTACTTC
D: NA
V: TRBV29-1
J: TRBJ2-7
length: 14
size: once

CDR3: CAISEQTSGSGYEQFF
DNA: TGTGCCATCAGTGAGCAGACTAGCGGGAGTGGTTATGAGCAGTTCTTC
D: TRBD2
V: TRBV10-3
J: TRBJ2-1
length: 16
size: NA

CDR3: CASSPDRGTGELFF
DNA: TGTGCCAGCTCACCTGACAGAGGCACCGGGGAGCTGTTTTTT
D: NA
V: TRBV18
J: TRBJ2-2
length: 14
size: NA

CDR3: CASSPPAAPIREQYF
DNA: TGTGCCAGTAGCCCCCCCGCAGCGCCGATCCGCGAGCAGTACTTC
D: NA
V: TRBV19
J: TRBJ2-7
length: 15
size: NA

CDR3: CASRLAGGPMVNEQFF
DNA: TGTGCCAGCAGGTTAGCGGGAGGGCCTATGGTCAATGAGCAGTTCTTC
D: TRBD2
V: TRBV11-2
J: TRBJ2-1
length: 16
size: NA

CDR3: CSVARRTGAAYEQYF
DNA: TGCAGCGTGGCTCGACGGACAGGGGCGGCCTACGAGCAGTACTTC
D: TRBD1
V: TRBV29-1
J: TRBJ2-7
length: 15
size: NA